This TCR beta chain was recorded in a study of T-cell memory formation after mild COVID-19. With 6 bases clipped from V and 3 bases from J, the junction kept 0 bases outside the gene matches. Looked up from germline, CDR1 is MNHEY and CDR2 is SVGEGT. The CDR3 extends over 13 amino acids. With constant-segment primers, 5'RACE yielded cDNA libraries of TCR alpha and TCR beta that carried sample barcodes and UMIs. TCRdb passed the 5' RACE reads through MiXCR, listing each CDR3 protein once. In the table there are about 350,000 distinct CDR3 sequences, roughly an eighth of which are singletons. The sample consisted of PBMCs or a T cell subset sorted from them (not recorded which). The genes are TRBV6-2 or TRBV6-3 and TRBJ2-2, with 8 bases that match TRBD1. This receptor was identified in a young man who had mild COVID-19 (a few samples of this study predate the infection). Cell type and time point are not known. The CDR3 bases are TGTGCCAGCAGGACAGGGGACACCGGGGAGCTGTTTTTT. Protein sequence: CASRTGDTGELFF.